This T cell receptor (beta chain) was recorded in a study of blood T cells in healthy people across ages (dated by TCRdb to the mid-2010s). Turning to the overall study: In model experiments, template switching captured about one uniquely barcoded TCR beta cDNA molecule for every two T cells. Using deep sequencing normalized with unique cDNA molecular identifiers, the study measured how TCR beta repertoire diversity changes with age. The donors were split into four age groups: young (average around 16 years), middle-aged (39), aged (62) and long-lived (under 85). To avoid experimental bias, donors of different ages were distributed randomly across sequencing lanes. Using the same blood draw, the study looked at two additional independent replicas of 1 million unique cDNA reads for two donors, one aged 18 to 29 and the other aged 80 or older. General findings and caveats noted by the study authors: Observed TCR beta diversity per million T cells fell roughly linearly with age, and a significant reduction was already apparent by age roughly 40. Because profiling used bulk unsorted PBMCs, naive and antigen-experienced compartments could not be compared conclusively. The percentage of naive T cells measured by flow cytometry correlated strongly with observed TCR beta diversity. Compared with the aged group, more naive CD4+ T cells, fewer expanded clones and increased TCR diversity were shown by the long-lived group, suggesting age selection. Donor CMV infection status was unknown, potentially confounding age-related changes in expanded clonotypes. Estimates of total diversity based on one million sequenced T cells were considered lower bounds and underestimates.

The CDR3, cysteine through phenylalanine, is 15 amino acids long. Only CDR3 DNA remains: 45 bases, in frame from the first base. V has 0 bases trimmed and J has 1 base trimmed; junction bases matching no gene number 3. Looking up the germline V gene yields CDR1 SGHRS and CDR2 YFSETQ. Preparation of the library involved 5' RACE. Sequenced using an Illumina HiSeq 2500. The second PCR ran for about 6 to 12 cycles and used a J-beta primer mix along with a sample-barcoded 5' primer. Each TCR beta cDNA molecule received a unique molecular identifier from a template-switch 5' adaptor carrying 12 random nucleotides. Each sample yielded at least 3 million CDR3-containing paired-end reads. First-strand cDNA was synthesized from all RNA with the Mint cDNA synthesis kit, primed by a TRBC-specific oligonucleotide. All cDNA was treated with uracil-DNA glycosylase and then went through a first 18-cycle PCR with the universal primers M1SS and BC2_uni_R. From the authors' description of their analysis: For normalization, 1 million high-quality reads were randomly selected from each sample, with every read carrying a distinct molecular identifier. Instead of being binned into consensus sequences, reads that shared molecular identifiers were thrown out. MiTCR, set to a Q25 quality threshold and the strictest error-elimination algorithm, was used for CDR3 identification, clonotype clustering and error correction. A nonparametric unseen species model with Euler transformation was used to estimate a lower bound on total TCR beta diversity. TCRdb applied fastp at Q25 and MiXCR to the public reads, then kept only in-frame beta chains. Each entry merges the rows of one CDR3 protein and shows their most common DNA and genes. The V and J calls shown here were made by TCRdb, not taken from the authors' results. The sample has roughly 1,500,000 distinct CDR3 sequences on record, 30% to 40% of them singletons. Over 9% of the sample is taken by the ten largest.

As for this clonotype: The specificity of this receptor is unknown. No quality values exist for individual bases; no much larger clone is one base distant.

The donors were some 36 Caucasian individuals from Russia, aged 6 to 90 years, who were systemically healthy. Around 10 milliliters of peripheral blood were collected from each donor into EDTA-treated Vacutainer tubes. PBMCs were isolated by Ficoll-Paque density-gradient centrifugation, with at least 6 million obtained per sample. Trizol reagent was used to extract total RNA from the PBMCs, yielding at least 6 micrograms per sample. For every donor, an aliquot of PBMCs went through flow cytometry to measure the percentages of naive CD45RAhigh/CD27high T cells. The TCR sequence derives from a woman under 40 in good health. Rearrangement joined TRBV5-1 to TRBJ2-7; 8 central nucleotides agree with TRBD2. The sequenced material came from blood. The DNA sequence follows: TGCGCCAGCAGCTTGGAAGCTAGCGGGTCCTACGAGCAGTACTTC. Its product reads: CASSLEASGSYEQYF. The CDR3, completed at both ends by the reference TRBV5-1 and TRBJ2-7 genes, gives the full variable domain KAGVTQTPRYLIKTRGQQVTLSCSPISGHRSVSWYQQTPGQGLQFLFEYFSETQRNKGNFPGRFSGRQFSNSRSEMNVSTLELGDSALYLCASSLEASGSYEQYFGPGTRLTVT.